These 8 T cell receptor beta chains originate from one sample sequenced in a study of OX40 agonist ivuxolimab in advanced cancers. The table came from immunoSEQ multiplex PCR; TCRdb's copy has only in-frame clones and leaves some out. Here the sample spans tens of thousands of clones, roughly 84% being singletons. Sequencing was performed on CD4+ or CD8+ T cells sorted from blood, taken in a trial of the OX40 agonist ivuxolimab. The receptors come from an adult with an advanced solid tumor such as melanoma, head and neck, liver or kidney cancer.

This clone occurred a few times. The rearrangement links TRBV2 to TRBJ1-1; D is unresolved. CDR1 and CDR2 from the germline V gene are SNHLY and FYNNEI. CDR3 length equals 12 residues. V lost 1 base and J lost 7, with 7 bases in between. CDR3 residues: CASSEVSVEAFF. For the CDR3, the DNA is TGTGCCAGCAGTGAAGTCTCAGTTGAAGCTTTCTTT.

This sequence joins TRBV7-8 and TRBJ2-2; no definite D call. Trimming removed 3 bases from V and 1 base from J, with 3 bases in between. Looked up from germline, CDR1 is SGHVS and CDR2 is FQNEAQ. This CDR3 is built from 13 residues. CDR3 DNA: TGTGCCAGCAGCTTTTTGAACACCGGGGAGCTGTTTTTT. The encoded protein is CASSFLNTGELFF.

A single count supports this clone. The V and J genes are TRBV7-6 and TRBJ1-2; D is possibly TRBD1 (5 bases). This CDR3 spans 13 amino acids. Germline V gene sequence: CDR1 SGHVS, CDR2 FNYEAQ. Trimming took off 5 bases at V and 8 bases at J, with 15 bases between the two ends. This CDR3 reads CASSPDGGEGYTF. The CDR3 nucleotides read TGTGCCAGCAGCCCCGATGGGGGTGAGGGCTACACCTTC.

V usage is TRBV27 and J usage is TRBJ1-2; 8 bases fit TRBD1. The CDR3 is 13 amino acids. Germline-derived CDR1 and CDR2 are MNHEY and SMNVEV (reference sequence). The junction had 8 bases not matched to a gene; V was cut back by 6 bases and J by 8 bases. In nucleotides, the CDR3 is TGTGCCAGCAGCAAACAGGGGGACGAGGGCTACACCTTC. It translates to CASSKQGDEGYTF.

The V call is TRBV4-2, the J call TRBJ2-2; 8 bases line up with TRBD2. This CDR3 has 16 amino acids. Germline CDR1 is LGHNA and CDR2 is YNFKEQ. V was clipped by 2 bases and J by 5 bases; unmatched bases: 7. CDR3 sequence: CASSQRPGGQTGELFF. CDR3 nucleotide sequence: TGTGCCAGCAGCCAACGACCGGGGGGGCAGACCGGGGAGCTGTTTTTT.

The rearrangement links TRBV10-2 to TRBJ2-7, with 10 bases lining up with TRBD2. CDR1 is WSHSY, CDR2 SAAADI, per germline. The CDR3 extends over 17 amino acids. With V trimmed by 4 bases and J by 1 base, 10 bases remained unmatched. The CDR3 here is CASSVGRLAGVSYEQYF. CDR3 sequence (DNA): TGCGCCAGCAGTGTGGGCCGGCTAGCGGGAGTATCCTACGAGCAGTACTTC.

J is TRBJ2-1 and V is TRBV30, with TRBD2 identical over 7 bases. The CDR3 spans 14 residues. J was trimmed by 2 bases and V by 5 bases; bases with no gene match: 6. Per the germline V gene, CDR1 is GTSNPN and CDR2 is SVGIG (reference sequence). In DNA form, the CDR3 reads TGTGCCTGGGCTCCGGGACTAACCTACAATGAGCAGTTCTTC. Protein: CAWAPGLTYNEQFF.

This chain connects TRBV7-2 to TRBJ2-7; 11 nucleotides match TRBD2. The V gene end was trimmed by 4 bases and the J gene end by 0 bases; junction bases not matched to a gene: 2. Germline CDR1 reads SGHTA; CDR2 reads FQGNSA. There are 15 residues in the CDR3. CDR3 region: CASSSGLAGSYEQYF. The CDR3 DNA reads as TGTGCCAGCAGCTCAGGACTAGCGGGCTCCTACGAGCAGTACTTC.